This T cell receptor beta chain was obtained from a study of cytomegalovirus exposure and HLA in healthy donors. Comment on this clone: This CDR3 is also generated by other DNA sequences in the sample.

The V and J ends lost 0 bases and 0 bases, in that order; junction bases with no gene match: 1. This CDR3 has 16 amino acids. CDR1 and CDR2 from the germline V gene are MNHEY and SVGAGI. It was with 60 Vbeta and 13 Jbeta primers that the PCR ran. Measured with immunoSEQ multiplex PCR; TCRdb has only the in-frame clones, and not every one. Counted here are fewer than 70,000 clones, roughly 70% occurring once; the ten biggest clones make up approximately 14%. The rearrangement uses TRBV6-5 and TRBJ2-7; 11 bases map to TRBD1. What was sequenced was PBMCs. This TCR derives from a male donor in good health and CMV-seropositive. The CDR3 loop is CASSYSGTGGSYEQYF. The CDR3 DNA reads TGTGCCAGCAGTTACTCCGGGACAGGGGGCTCCTACGAGCAGTACTTC.